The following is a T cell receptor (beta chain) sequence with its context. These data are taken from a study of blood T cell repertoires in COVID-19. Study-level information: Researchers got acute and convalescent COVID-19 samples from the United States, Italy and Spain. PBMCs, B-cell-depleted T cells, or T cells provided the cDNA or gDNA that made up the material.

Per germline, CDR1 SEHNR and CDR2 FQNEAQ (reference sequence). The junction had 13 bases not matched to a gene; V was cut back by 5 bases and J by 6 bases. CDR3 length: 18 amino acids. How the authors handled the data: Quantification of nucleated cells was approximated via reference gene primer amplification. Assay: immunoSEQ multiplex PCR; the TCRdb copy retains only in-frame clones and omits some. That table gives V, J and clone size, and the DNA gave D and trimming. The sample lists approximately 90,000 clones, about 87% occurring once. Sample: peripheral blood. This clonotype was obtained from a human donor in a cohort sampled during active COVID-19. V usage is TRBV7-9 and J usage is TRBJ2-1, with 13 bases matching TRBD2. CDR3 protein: CASSRTRTSGGASNEQFF. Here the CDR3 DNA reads TGTGCCAGCAGCCGAACCCGAACTAGCGGGGGGGCCTCCAATGAGCAGTTCTTC.